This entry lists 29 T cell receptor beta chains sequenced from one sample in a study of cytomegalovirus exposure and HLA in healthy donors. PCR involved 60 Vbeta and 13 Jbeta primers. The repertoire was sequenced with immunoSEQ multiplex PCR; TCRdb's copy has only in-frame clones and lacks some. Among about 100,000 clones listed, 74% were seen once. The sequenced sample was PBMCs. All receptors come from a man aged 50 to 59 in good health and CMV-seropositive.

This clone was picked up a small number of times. The DNA for the CDR3 is TGTGCCAGTAGCCCCTTTGGAGGCCGGGCTTTCTTT. Its protein is CASSPFGGRAFF. The rearrangement uses TRBV19 and TRBJ1-1, with D unclear. Germline V gene lookup returns CDR1 LNHDA and CDR2 SQIVND (reference sequence). The CDR3 length is 12 residues. V lost 6 bases and J lost 11, with 16 bases in between.

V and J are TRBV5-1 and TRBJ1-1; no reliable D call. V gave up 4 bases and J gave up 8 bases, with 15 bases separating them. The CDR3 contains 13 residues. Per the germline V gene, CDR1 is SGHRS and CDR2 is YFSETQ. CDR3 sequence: CASSELFTNEAFF. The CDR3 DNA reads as TGCGCCAGCAGCGAACTTTTCACTAACGAAGCTTTCTTT.

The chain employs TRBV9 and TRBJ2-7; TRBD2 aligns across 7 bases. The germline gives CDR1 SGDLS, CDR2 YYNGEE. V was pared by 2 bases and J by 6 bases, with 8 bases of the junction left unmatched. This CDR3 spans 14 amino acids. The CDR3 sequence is CASSVTSPSGEQYF. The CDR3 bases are TGTGCCAGCAGCGTGACTAGCCCTTCTGGCGAGCAGTACTTC.

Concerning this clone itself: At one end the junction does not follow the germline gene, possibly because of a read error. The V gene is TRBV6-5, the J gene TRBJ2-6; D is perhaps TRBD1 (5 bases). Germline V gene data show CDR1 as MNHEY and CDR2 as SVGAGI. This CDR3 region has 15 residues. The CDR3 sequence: CASRPNPSGANGLTF. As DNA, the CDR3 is TGTGCCAGCAGACCCAACCCGTCTGGGGCCAACGGCCTGACTTTC.

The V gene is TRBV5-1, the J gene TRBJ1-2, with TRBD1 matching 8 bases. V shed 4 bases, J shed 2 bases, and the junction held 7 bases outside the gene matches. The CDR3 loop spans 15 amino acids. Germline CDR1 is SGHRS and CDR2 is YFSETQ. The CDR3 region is CASSLGQGQNYGYTF. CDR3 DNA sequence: TGCGCCAGCAGCCTAGGACAGGGACAAAACTATGGCTACACCTTC.

CDR3 bases: TGTGCCAGCTCATCGGGACTAGCGGGAGCCAATGAGCAGTTCTTC. This sequence encodes CASSSGLAGANEQFF. V gene TRBV18 combines with J gene TRBJ2-1, with TRBD2 matching over 14 bases. The CDR3 has 15 amino acids. Germline lookup yields CDR1 KGHSH and CDR2 LQKENI. V was pared by 5 bases and J by 6 bases, with 3 bases of the junction left unmatched.

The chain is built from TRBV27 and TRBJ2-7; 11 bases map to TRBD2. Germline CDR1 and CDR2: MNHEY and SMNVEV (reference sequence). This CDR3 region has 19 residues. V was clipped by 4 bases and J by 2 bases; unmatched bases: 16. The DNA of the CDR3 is TGTGCCAGCAGTTCCCGCACAGGGGGGAATAGCGGGAGGGCCTACGAGCAGTACTTC. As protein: CASSSRTGGNSGRAYEQYF.

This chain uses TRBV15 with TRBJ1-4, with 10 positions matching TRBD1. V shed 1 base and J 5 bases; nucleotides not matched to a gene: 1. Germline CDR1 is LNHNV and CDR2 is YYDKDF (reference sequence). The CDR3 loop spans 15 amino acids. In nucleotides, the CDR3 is TGTGCCACCAGCAGAGCGGGACAGGGGAATGAAAAACTGTTTTTT. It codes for CATSRAGQGNEKLFF.

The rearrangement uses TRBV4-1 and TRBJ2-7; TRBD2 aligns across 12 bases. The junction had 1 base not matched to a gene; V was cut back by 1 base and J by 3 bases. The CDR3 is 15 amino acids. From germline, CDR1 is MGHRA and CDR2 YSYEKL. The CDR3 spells CASSQGTSGIYEQYF. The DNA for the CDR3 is TGCGCCAGCAGCCAAGGGACTAGCGGGATCTACGAGCAGTACTTC.

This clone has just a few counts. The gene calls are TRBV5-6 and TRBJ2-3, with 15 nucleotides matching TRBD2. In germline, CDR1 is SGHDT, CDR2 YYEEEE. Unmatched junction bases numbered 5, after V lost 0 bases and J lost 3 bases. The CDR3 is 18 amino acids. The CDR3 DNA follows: TGTGCCAGCAGCTTGGGGACTAGCGGGGGGGTTTGGACAGATACGCAGTATTTT. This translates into CASSLGTSGGVWTDTQYF.

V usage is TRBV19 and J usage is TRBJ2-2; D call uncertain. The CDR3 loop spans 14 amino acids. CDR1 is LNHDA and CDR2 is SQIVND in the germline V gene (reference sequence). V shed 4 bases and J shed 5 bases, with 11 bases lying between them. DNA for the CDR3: TGTGCCAGTAGTACCCAGCGAAATACCGGGGAGCTGTTTTTT. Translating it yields CASSTQRNTGELFF.

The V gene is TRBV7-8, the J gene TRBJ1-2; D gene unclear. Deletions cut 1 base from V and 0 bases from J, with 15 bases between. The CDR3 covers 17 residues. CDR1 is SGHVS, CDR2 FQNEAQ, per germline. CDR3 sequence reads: CASSLVRADISNYGYTF. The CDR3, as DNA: TGTGCCAGCAGCTTAGTGAGGGCAGACATCTCTAACTATGGCTACACCTTC.

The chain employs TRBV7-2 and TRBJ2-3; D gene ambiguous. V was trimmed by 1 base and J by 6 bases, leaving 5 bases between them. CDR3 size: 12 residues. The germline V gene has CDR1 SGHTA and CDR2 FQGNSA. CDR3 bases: TGTGCCAGCAGCTTAGGTCCGGATACGCAGTATTTT. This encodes CASSLGPDTQYF.

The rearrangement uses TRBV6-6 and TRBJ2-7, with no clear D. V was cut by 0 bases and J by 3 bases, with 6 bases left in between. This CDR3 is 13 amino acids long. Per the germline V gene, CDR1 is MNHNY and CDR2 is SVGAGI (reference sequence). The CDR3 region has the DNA TGTGCCAGCAGTTACTCTAGACTCTACGAGCAGTACTTC. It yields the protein CASSYSRLYEQYF.

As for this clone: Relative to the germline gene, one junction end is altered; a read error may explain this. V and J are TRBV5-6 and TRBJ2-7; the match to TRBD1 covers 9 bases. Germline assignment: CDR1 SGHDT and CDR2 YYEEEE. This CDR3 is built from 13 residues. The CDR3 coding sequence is TGTGCCAGCAGCCCCGTCGGGCAGGGACAGGGTCATTTC. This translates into CASSPVGQGQGHF.

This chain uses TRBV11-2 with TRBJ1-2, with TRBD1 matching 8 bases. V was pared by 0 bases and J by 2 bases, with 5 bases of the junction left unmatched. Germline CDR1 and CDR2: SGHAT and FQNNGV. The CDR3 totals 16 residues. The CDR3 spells CASSLDLWTGNYGYTF. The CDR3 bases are TGTGCCAGCAGCTTAGATCTCTGGACAGGGAACTATGGCTACACCTTC. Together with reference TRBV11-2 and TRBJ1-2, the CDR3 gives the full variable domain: EAGVAQSPRYKIIEKRQSVAFWCNPISGHATLYWYQQILGQGPKLLIQFQNNGVVDDSQLPKDRFSAERLKGVDSTLKIQPAKLEDSAVYLCASSLDLWTGNYGYTFGSGTRLTVV.

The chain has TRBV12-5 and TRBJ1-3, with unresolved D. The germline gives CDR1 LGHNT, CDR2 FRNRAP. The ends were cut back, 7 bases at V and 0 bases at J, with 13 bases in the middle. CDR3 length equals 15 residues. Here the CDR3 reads CASAHGGVSGNTIYF. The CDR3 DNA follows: TGTGCTAGTGCCCATGGAGGCGTCTCTGGAAACACCATATATTTT.

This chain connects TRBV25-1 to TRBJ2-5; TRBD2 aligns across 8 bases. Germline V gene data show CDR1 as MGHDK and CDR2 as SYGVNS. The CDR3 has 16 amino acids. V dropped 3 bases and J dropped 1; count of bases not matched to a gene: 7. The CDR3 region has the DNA TGTGCCAGCAGTGACCCCCCGGGGGGGCTCCAAGAGACCCAGTACTTC. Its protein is CASSDPPGGLQETQYF.

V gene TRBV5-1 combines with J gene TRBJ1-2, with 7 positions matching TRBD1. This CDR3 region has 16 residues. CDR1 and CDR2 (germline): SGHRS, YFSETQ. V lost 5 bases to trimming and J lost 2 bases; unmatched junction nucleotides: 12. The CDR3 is CASSPGDHRGNYGYTF. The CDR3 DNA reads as TGCGCCAGCAGTCCTGGGGATCACAGGGGCAACTATGGCTACACCTTC. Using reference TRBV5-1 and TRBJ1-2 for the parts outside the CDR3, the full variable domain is KAGVTQTPRYLIKTRGQQVTLSCSPISGHRSVSWYQQTPGQGLQFLFEYFSETQRNKGNFPGRFSGRQFSNSRSEMNVSTLELGDSALYLCASSPGDHRGNYGYTFGSGTRLTVV.

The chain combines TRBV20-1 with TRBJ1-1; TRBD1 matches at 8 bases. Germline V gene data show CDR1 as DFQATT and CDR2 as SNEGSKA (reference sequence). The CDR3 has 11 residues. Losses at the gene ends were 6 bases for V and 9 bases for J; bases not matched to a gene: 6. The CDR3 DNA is TGCAGTGCCTGGGGACAGGAAAAAGCTTTCTTT. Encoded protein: CSAWGQEKAFF.

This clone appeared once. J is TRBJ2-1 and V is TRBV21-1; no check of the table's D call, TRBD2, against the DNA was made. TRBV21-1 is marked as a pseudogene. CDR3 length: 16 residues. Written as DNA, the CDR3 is TGTGCCAGCAGCAAAGCGCGGGAGCTGATTTACAATGAGCAGTTCTTC. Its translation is CASSKARELIYNEQFF.

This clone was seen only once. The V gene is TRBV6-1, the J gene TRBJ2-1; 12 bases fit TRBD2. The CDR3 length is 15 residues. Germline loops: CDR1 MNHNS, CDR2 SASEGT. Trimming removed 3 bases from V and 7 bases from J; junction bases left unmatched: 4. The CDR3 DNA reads TGTGCCAGCAGTGATGGACTAGCGGGACGGAATGAGCAGTTCTTC. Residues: CASSDGLAGRNEQFF.

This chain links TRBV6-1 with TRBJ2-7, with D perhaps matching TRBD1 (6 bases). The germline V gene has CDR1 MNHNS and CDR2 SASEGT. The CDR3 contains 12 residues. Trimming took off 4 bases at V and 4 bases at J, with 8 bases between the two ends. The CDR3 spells CASSGTVYEQYF. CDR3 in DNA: TGTGCCAGCAGTGGGACAGTTTACGAGCAGTACTTC.

In DNA, the CDR3 is TGTGCCAGCAGCGTAGGGACAGGAGGCAATCAGCCCCAGCATTTT. Its protein is CASSVGTGGNQPQHF. The gene calls are TRBV9 and TRBJ1-5; 7 nucleotides match TRBD1. The CDR3 is made up of 15 amino acids. Germline CDR1 reads SGDLS; CDR2 reads YYNGEE. With V trimmed by 0 bases and J by 2 bases, 2 bases remained unmatched. The full variable domain, its missing parts supplied by reference TRBV9 and TRBJ1-5, is DSGVTQTPKHLITATGQRVTLRCSPRSGDLSVYWYQQSLDQGLQFLIQYYNGEERAKGNILERFSAQQFPDLHSELNLSSLELGDSALYFCASSVGTGGNQPQHFGDGTRLSIL.

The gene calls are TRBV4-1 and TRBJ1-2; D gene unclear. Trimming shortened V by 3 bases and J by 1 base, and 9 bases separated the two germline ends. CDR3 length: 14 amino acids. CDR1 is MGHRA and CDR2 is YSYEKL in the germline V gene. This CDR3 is CASSQAGSNYGYTF. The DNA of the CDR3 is TGCGCCAGCAGCCAGGCCGGGAGTAACTATGGCTACACCTTC.

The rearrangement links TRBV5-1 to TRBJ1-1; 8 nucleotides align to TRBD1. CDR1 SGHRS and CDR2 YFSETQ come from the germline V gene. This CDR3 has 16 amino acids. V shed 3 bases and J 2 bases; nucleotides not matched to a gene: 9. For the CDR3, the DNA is TGCGCCAGCAGCTCTGGACAGGGCGTGGCAAACACTGAAGCTTTCTTT. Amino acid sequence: CASSSGQGVANTEAFF.

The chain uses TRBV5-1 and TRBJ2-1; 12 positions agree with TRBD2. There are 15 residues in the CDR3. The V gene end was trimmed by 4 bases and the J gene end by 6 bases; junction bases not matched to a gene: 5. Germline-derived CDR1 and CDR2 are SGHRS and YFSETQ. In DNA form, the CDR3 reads TGCGCCAGCAGCCTCGGACTAGCGGGACTCAATGAGCAGTTCTTC. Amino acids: CASSLGLAGLNEQFF.

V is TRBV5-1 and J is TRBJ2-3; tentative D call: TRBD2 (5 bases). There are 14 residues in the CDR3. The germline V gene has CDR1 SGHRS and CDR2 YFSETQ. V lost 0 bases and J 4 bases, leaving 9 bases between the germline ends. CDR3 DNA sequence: TGCGCCAGCAGCTTGGGAGGGATTCCAGATACGCAGTATTTT. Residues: CASSLGGIPDTQYF.

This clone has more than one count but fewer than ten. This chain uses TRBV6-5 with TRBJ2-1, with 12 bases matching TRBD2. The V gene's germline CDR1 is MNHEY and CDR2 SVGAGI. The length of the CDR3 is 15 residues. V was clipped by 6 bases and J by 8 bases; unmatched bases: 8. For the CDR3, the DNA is TGTGCCAGCAGGACGGGACTAGCGGGTATTTATGAGCAGTTCTTC. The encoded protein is CASRTGLAGIYEQFF.